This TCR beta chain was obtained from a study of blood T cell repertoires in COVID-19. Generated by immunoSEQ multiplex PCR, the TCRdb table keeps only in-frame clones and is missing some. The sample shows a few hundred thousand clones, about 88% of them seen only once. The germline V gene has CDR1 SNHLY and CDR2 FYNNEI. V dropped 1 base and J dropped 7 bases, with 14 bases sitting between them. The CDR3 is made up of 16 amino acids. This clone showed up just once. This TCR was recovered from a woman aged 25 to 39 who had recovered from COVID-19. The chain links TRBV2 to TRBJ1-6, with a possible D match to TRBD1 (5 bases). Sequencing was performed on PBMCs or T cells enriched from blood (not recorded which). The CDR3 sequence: CASSEGPGLLNSPLHF. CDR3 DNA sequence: TGTGCCAGCAGTGAAGGTCCGGGACTTTTGAATTCACCCCTCCACTTT.